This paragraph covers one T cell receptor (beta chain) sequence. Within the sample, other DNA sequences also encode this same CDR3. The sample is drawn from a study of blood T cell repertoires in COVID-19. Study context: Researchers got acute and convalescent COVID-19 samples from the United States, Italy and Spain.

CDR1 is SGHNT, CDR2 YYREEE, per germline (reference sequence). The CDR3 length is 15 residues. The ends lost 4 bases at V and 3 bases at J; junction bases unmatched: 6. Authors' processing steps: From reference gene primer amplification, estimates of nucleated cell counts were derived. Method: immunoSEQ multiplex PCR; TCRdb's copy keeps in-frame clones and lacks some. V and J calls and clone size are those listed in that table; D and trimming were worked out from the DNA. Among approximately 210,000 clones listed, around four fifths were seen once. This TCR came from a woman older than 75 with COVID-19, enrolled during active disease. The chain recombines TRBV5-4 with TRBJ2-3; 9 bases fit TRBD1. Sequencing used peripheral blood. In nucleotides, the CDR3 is TGTGCCAGCAGCCCGGGACAGGGAAGGACAGATACGCAGTATTTT. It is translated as CASSPGQGRTDTQYF.